The clone carrying this T cell receptor (beta chain) turned up a few times. A J-beta primer mix and a sample-barcoded 5' primer were used in a second PCR of roughly 6 to 12 cycles. TCRdb processed the 5' RACE reads anew with MiXCR; each CDR3 protein has one entry. The data show some 1.6 million distinct CDR3 sequences, around 36% seen once. This record comes from a study of blood T cells in healthy people across ages. The sequence was obtained from a woman in her twenties or thirties in good health. The sequenced sample was blood.

The CDR3 sequence: CSAAGSVSYNEQFF. CDR3 nucleotides: TGCAGTGCAGCCGGCAGTGTCTCCTACAATGAGCAGTTCTTC. The V call is TRBV20-1, the J call TRBJ2-1; D call uncertain. Germline V gene data show CDR1 as DFQATT and CDR2 as SNEGSKA (reference sequence). Trimming took 6 bases from V and 0 from J, leaving 12 bases between them. CDR3 size: 14 residues.